This T cell receptor beta chain came from a study of response to subunit inactivated influenza vaccine. This clonotype was recorded once. Its specificity is unknown. Study outcomes and limitations: Each seasonal flu vaccination may recruit only limited new T cells, authors suggested.

TCRdb used MiXCR to reprocess the RT-PCR reads, holding one entry per CDR3 protein. Found here are fewer than 600,000 distinct CDR3 sequences, less than 7.5% of them singletons; the top ten hold over 10%. Here the sequenced sample was PBMCs from blood, taken around 25 months after vaccination. This sequence originates from a man between 50 and 69 years old who received an inactivated influenza vaccine.

This CDR3 is CASSATGQGANEQFF. The CDR3 nucleotides read TGCGCCAGCAGCGCAACGGGACAGGGGGCGAATGAGCAGTTCTTC. The chain has TRBV5-1 and TRBJ2-1, with TRBD1 identical over 12 bases. Germline V gives CDR1 SGHRS, CDR2 YFSETQ. V was pared by 4 bases and J by 7 bases, with 6 bases of the junction left unmatched. The CDR3 is 15 residues long.